This T cell receptor (beta chain) was observed in a study of prognosis after radiotherapy for stage I lung cancer. Study-wide background: There were 12 to 15 patients with newly diagnosed primary stage I lung tumors and a handful of patients with oligometastatic NSCLC after surgical resection of the primary tumor. Radiotherapy: SBRT, 3 to 5 fractions, biologically effective dose at least 100 Gy.

With respect to this clonotype: A junction boundary mismatches the germline segment, possibly from a read error.

Amplicons of TCR beta CDR3 were generated from genomic DNA by two-round multiplex PCR. First-round PCR, the initial amplification, used primers specific to each TRBV and TRBJ gene. A single record per CDR3 protein comes from TCRdb applying MiXCR to the multiplex PCR reads. The sample lists about 24,000 distinct CDR3 sequences, roughly 40% occurring once. Germline-derived CDR1 and CDR2 are LNHNV and YYDKDF (reference sequence). This CDR3 spans 15 amino acids. The sequence was collected from a donor of 50 years or more with non-small cell lung cancer. The specimen comprised PBMCs, sampled before or after stereotactic body radiation therapy (not recorded which). V usage is TRBV15 and J usage is TRBJ1-4; weak D call: TRBD1 (6 bases). The CDR3 reads CATNKRPGAPENLFF. The CDR3 nucleotides read TGTGCCACCAACAAAAGGCCAGGGGCACCTGAAAACCTGTTTTTT.